This T cell receptor (beta chain) appears in the sequencing data of a study of T cell changes during pregnancy in multiple sclerosis (dated by TCRdb to between 2018 and 2020). As for the study more broadly: The study examined how the T cell repertoire changed over the course of pregnancy in women with multiple sclerosis.

The V and J ends are trimmed by 1 base and 7 bases, leaving 17 bases between them. From the cysteine through the phenylalanine, the CDR3 covers 16 amino acids. Only the CDR3 DNA is retained, 48 bases long and in frame from the first base. Taken from the germline V gene, the CDR1 and CDR2 loops are SGHVS and FQNEAQ. The library relied on the immunoSEQ multiplex PCR assay. Held by TCRdb, this immuneACCESS table contains in-frame sequences only and omits some clones. Under half of the omission traces to an unresolved V gene where checked; the cause of the rest is unknown. In all, the sample holds about 40,000 clones, and 88% of those were seen once. Clones ranked in the top ten supply around 3.9% of the sample. About this clone: Its cognate antigen has yet to be identified. Base-call qualities are not available, and no considerably larger clone is one nucleotide away.

Material: CD8+ T cells from peripheral blood mononuclear cells, obtained in the first trimester of pregnancy. The chain is made from TRBV7-8 and TRBJ1-5; TRBD1 is a weak D gene call, 5 bases matching. The clonotype originates from a female donor with multiple sclerosis, enrolled in a pregnancy study. CDR3 reads: CASSLVPGSQEQPQHF. The sequenced DNA: TGTGCCAGCAGCTTAGTCCCAGGGTCGCAAGAACAGCCCCAGCATTTT.